This TCR beta chain originates from a study of cytomegalovirus exposure and HLA in healthy donors. About this clone: No antigen is known for it.

This CDR3 has 15 residues. The germline gives CDR1 MRHNA, CDR2 SNTAGT. V was clipped by 2 bases and J by 6 bases; unmatched bases: 5. The PCR had 60 Vbeta and 13 Jbeta primers. TCRdb's table, derived via immunoSEQ multiplex PCR, lists solely in-frame clones and lacks some. In the table there are 90,000 to 100,000 clones, roughly 79% of which are singletons. Everyone who donated was a healthy bone marrow donor. Points from the study as a whole: Accounts indicate the classifier identified cytomegalovirus status with strong specificity and sensitivity. A later analysis found TCR association rates differed by HLA locus, highest for DRB1 and lowest for HLA-C.

The chain uses TRBV6-4 and TRBJ2-3; 10 bases fit TRBD2. The TCR originated in a man aged 35 to 55 in good health and CMV-seronegative. Sequenced sample: PBMCs. As DNA, the CDR3 is TGTGCCAGCAGTGACAGCGGGGGGGCTGGGGATACGCAGTATTTT. This translates into CASSDSGGAGDTQYF.